One and the same sample provided the 24 T cell receptor beta chains below, sequenced in a study of cytomegalovirus exposure and HLA in healthy donors. The study ran its PCR with 60 Vbeta and 13 Jbeta primers. Only in-frame clones appear in the TCRdb table, and some are missing; sequencing was by immunoSEQ multiplex PCR. Of 150,000 to 200,000 clones in the sample, less than 90% were seen once. Material for sequencing was PBMCs. These receptors all stem from a girl aged 5-17 years in good health and CMV-seropositive.

The DNA for the CDR3 is TGTGCCAGCAGTTTACGACAGGCAGTCTTAACTCCGGCCCTCACCTTC. Encoded protein: CASSLRQAVLTPALTF. V and J are TRBV27 and TRBJ1-2, with D maybe TRBD1 (6 bases). From germline, CDR1 is MNHEY and CDR2 SMNVEV (reference sequence). This CDR3 is built from 16 residues. V was pared by 2 bases and J by 13 bases, with 26 bases between.

This sequence joins TRBV2 and TRBJ2-3, with D perhaps TRBD2 (7 bases). Per the germline V gene, CDR1 is SNHLY and CDR2 is FYNNEI. The V end lost 8 bases, the J end lost 8 bases, and 20 bases lay between the germline ends. The CDR3 has 14 amino acids. CDR3 in amino acids: CASWGGQSTSTQYF. The CDR3 bases are TGTGCCAGCTGGGGGGGGCAGAGCACAAGTACGCAGTATTTT.

CDR3 DNA: TGTGCCAGCAGCCAAAGTCCGGGACAGGGAGGCAAGACCCAGTACTTC. Protein sequence: CASSQSPGQGGKTQYF. The chain is built from TRBV4-2 and TRBJ2-5; 9 bases agree with TRBD1. J lost 6 bases, V lost 2 bases, and 10 bases had no gene match. CDR1 and CDR2 from the germline V gene are LGHNA and YNFKEQ. This CDR3 has 16 amino acids.

The CDR3: CASSGQNYGYTF. CDR3 bases: TGTGCCAGCAGTGGGCAGAACTATGGCTACACCTTC. J is TRBJ1-2 and V is TRBV2; D is undetermined. From germline, CDR1 is SNHLY and CDR2 FYNNEI. Trimming removed 4 bases from V and 2 bases from J, with 5 bases in between. The CDR3 has 12 amino acids.

In DNA, the CDR3 is TGTGCCAGCAGTTCAACCTCGACAGGGTACGAGCAGTACTTC. The encoded protein is CASSSTSTGYEQYF. The J gene is TRBJ2-7, the V gene TRBV27; TRBD1 agrees at 7 bases. The CDR3 runs to 14 residues. Per the germline V gene, CDR1 is MNHEY and CDR2 is SMNVEV (reference sequence). J lost 4 bases, V lost 4 bases, and 7 bases had no gene match.

A single count supports this clone. This chain connects TRBV19 to TRBJ2-6; 9 nucleotides align to TRBD1. V lost 5 bases, J lost 2 bases, and 10 bases stayed unmatched. The CDR3 runs to 18 residues. CDR1 is LNHDA and CDR2 is SQIVND in the germline V gene (reference sequence). CDR3 loop: CASSAITGGTPGANVLTF. The CDR3 coding sequence is TGTGCCAGTAGTGCAATTACAGGGGGCACCCCTGGGGCCAACGTCCTGACTTTC.

The V gene is TRBV4-3, the J gene TRBJ2-2, with unresolved D. CDR1 is LGHNA and CDR2 is YSLEER in the germline V gene. This CDR3 is 14 amino acids long. The germline V and J ends were trimmed by 1 base and 4 bases, with 7 bases remaining between them. The CDR3 here is CASSQGLITGELFF. In DNA, the CDR3 is TGCGCCAGCAGCCAAGGACTTATCACCGGGGAGCTGTTTTTT.

The V gene is TRBV6-5, the J gene TRBJ2-7, with 7 bases that match TRBD2. Germline CDR1 MNHEY, CDR2 SVGAGI. CDR3 size: 13 residues. V was pared by 2 bases and J by 2 bases, with 0 bases of the junction left unmatched. The CDR3 DNA reads as TGTGCCAGCAGTTACAGCGGGACCTACGAGCAGTACTTC. This gives the protein CASSYSGTYEQYF.

V usage is TRBV2 and J usage is TRBJ2-5; 7 nucleotides agree with TRBD1. The germline CDR1 and CDR2 sequences are SNHLY and FYNNEI. V lost 6 bases to trimming and J lost 2 bases; unmatched junction nucleotides: 3. This CDR3 comprises 13 residues. In nucleotides, the CDR3 is TGTGCCAGCAGACAGGGGAGACAAGAGACCCAGTACTTC. This sequence encodes CASRQGRQETQYF.

The chain employs TRBV4-2 and TRBJ2-2; tentatively, D is TRBD2 (5 bases). This CDR3 comprises 13 residues. The germline CDR1 and CDR2 sequences are LGHNA and YNFKEQ. Trimming took 11 bases from V and 0 from J, leaving 10 bases between them. The CDR3 loop reads CAGGAANTGELFF. The CDR3 region has the DNA TGTGCCGGAGGAGCAGCGAACACCGGGGAGCTGTTTTTT.

The chain employs TRBV11-2 and TRBJ2-1, with TRBD2 identical over 11 bases. The CDR3 runs 15 residues. The trim removed 4 bases at V and 7 bases at J, leaving 6 bases unmatched. The germline gives CDR1 SGHAT, CDR2 FQNNGV. The CDR3 DNA follows: TGTGCCAGCAGCTCAGCGGGACTAGCGGCTAATGAGCAGTTCTTC. Translation: CASSSAGLAANEQFF. Drawing the rest from reference TRBV11-2 and TRBJ2-1, the complete variable domain is EAGVAQSPRYKIIEKRQSVAFWCNPISGHATLYWYQQILGQGPKLLIQFQNNGVVDDSQLPKDRFSAERLKGVDSTLKIQPAKLEDSAVYLCASSSAGLAANEQFFGPGTRLTVL.

This clone was seen a handful of times. This rearrangement joins TRBV19 to TRBJ2-7; tentative D call: TRBD1 (6 bases). Trimming took off 3 bases at V and 0 bases at J, with 24 bases between the two ends. Germline lookup yields CDR1 LNHDA and CDR2 SQIVND (reference sequence). CDR3 size: 19 residues. In DNA, the CDR3 is TGTGCCAGTAGTATTACCCTGGTTTCTTCAGGGGCCTACTCCTACGAGCAGTACTTC. Its protein is CASSITLVSSGAYSYEQYF.

For the CDR3, the DNA is TGTGCCAGCGCGGGGGGATCCAATCAGCCCCAGCATTTT. This codes for CASAGGSNQPQHF. The chain has TRBV28 and TRBJ1-5, with TRBD1 as a possible D gene (5 bases). There are 13 residues in the CDR3. V was pared by 8 bases and J by 3 bases, with 11 bases between. Germline lookup yields CDR1 MDHEN and CDR2 SYDVKM. Combining the CDR3 with reference TRBV28 and TRBJ1-5 gives the whole variable domain DVKVTQSSRYLVKRTGEKVFLECVQDMDHENMFWYRQDPGLGLRLIYFSYDVKMKEKGDIPEGYSVSREKKERFSLILESASTNQTSMYLCASAGGSNQPQHFGDGTRLSIL.

The genes are TRBV15 and TRBJ2-1, with 8 bases identical to TRBD2. CDR3 size: 15 residues. J was trimmed by 7 bases and V by 7 bases; bases with no gene match: 12. Per the germline V gene, CDR1 is LNHNV and CDR2 is YYDKDF (reference sequence). CDR3 in amino acids: CATTFSGRGWNEQFF. The CDR3 DNA sequence: TGTGCCACCACCTTCTCCGGGAGGGGATGGAATGAGCAGTTCTTC.

The chain carries TRBV19 and TRBJ1-1, with D perhaps TRBD1 (5 bases). Germline CDR1 reads LNHDA; CDR2 reads SQIVND (reference sequence). Trimming shortened V by 0 bases and J by 1 base, and 12 bases separated the two germline ends. The CDR3 loop spans 16 amino acids. The CDR3 DNA reads as TGTGCCAGTAGTATAGATTTTGGGGCAGCGAACACTGAAGCTTTCTTT. Translated, it gives CASSIDFGAANTEAFF.

CDR3 residues: CASSLNRAETQYF. DNA for the CDR3: TGTGCCAGCAGCCTTAACAGGGCTGAGACCCAGTACTTC. The rearrangement links TRBV7-3 to TRBJ2-5; tentatively, D is TRBD1 (6 bases). CDR1 and CDR2 (germline): SGHTA, FQGTGA. The CDR3 has 13 amino acids. The V gene lost 5 bases and the J gene lost 5 bases, with 12 bases spanning the gap. Drawing the rest from reference TRBV7-3 and TRBJ2-5, the complete variable domain is GAGVSQTPSNKVTEKGKYVELRCDPISGHTALYWYRQSLGQGPEFLIYFQGTGAADDSGLPNDRFFAVRPEGSVSTLKIQRTERGDSAVYLCASSLNRAETQYFGPGTRLLVL.

The V gene is TRBV4-1, the J gene TRBJ1-2; a possible D gene is TRBD1 (6 bases). This CDR3 spans 14 amino acids. Germline V lookup: CDR1 MGHRA, CDR2 YSYEKL. Trimming removed 1 base at V and 5 bases at J, with 11 bases between. The CDR3 protein is CASSQVGAAYGYTF. Here the CDR3 DNA reads TGCGCCAGCAGCCAAGTGGGGGCGGCGTATGGCTACACCTTC.

The chain's CDR3 is CASSDRAPDTQYF. CDR3 DNA: TGCGCCAGCAGTGACAGGGCCCCAGATACGCAGTATTTT. This chain connects TRBV10-1 to TRBJ2-3; possibly TRBD1 for D (5 bases). The CDR3 is made up of 13 amino acids. The V gene's germline CDR1 is WNHNN and CDR2 SYGVQD (reference sequence). Trimming took 3 bases from V and 4 from J, leaving 8 bases between them.

V usage is TRBV27 and J usage is TRBJ2-1, with no clear D. The CDR3 runs 14 residues. The V end was cut by 4 bases, the J end by 4 bases, with 11 bases between. From germline, CDR1 is MNHEY and CDR2 SMNVEV (reference sequence). The CDR3 region has the DNA TGTGCCAGCAGTTCTCAGGTAGATTACAATGAGCAGTTCTTC. Its translation: CASSSQVDYNEQFF.

This rearrangement joins TRBV18 to TRBJ1-1, with D perhaps matching TRBD1 (6 bases). This CDR3 region has 13 residues. V gave up 3 bases and J gave up 2 bases, with 7 bases separating them. Germline V gene lookup returns CDR1 KGHSH and CDR2 LQKENI. The CDR3 DNA reads TGTGCCAGCTCACCGGGGACAAACACTGAAGCTTTCTTT. Translating gives CASSPGTNTEAFF.

This rearrangement joins TRBV29-1 to TRBJ2-1; 9 nucleotides agree with TRBD1. The trim removed 4 bases at V and 7 bases at J, leaving 11 bases unmatched. CDR1 and CDR2 (germline): SQVTM, ANQGSEA. The CDR3 is made up of 15 amino acids. The CDR3 DNA sequence: TGCAGCGTTGTTTTAGAACAGGGGGCGAGGAATGAGCAGTTCTTC. Translated: CSVVLEQGARNEQFF.

The V call is TRBV13, the J call TRBJ2-3; 9 bases align to TRBD2. Germline-derived CDR1 and CDR2 are PRHDT and FYEKMQ (reference sequence). The CDR3 runs to 19 residues. V lost 4 bases to trimming and J lost 0 bases; unmatched junction nucleotides: 14. CDR3 region: CASSWGGGRGLRSTDTQYF. The DNA of the CDR3 is TGTGCCAGCAGCTGGGGGGGCGGGAGGGGATTAAGGAGCACAGATACGCAGTATTTT.

The rearrangement joins TRBV4-2 to TRBJ2-1; TRBD2 matches 11 bases. Losses at the gene ends were 0 bases for V and 6 bases for J; bases not matched to a gene: 13. This CDR3 is built from 19 residues. Germline V gene data show CDR1 as LGHNA and CDR2 as YNFKEQ. Here the CDR3 reads CASSQDQLLTSGSPNEQFF. DNA of the CDR3: TGTGCCAGCAGCCAAGATCAGCTTCTTACTAGCGGGAGCCCCAATGAGCAGTTCTTC.

CDR3: CASSLSFSYEQYF. CDR3 DNA: TGTGCCAGCAGTTTATCTTTTAGTTACGAGCAGTACTTC. The V call is TRBV27, the J call TRBJ2-7; D unresolved. Deletions cut 0 bases from V and 4 bases from J, with 7 bases between. The CDR3 runs 13 residues. Germline-derived CDR1 and CDR2 are MNHEY and SMNVEV (reference sequence).